This T cell receptor beta chain was captured by sequencing in a study of spatial heterogeneity in lung cancer. About the research overall: Tumor-region TCR transcript counts correlated strongly with a T cell module score from matched bulk RNA-seq. General study results and limits: How many expanded intratumoral alpha and beta TCRs were present tracked the tumor mutation count, which was a count of nonsynonymous mutations.

The time point here: sample taken at primary tumor resection. Untreated early-stage non-small cell lung cancer patients, about 70 in total, were the donors. V lost 0 bases to trimming and J lost 6 bases, with 15 bases between them. Germline-derived CDR1 and CDR2 are LGHNA and YNFKEQ. This CDR3 spans 15 amino acids. This clonotype ranks as medium-sized. Its antigen is not identified. Using its own MiXCR run on the 5' RACE reads, TCRdb lists one record per CDR3 protein. The sample lists about 3,000 distinct CDR3 sequences; 27% were seen once. The sequence came from a male donor with early-stage non-small cell lung cancer. The chain combines TRBV4-2 with TRBJ2-7; TRBD2 is a possible D gene (5 bases). The sequenced sample was lung tumor tissue, obtained at surgery. The CDR3 reads CASSQDGLARSEQYF. The CDR3 nucleotides are TGTGCCAGCAGCCAAGATGGGCTAGCAAGGTCCGAGCAGTACTTC.